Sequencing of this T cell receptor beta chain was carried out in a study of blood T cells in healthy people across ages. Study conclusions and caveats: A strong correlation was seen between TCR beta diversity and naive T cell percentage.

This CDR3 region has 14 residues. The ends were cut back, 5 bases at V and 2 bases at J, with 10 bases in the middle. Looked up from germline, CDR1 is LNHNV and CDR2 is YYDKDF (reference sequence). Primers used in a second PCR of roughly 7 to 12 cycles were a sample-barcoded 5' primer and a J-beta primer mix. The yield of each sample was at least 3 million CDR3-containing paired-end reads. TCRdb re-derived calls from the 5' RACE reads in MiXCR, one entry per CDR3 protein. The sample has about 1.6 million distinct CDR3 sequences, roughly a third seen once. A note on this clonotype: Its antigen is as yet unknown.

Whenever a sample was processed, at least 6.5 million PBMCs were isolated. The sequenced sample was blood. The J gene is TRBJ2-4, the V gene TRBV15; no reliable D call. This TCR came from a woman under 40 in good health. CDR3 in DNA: TGTGCCACCAGCGGTGGGCAAACCAAAAACATTCAGTACTTC. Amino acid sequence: CATSGGQTKNIQYF.